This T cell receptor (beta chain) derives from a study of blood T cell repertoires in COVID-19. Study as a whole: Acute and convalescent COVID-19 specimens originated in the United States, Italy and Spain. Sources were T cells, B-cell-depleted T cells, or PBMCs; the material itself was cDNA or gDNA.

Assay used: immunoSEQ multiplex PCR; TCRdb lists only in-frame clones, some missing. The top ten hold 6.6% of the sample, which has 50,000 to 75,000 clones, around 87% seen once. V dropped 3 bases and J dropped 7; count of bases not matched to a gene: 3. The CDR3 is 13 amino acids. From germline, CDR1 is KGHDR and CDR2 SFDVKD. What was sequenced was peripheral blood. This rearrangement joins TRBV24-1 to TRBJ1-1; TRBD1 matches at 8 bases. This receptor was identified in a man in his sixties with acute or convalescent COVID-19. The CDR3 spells CATSDRTGSEAFF. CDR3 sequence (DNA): TGTGCCACCAGTGATCGGACAGGGAGTGAAGCTTTCTTT.